Shown below are 11 T cell receptor beta chains from a single sample sequenced in a study of blood T cell repertoires in COVID-19. The data were produced by immunoSEQ multiplex PCR, yet TCRdb's version contains in-frame clones alone and is incomplete. The table has fewer than 150,000 clones, 90% seen once. Material for sequencing was peripheral blood. These receptors were collected from a woman in her sixties with COVID-19, enrolled during active disease.

The chain links TRBV18 to TRBJ1-4; TRBD1 is a possible D gene (6 bases). Trimming left V 6 bases short and J 4 bases short, with 9 bases between. Germline V gene data show CDR1 as KGHSH and CDR2 as LQKENI. This CDR3 spans 13 amino acids. CDR3 sequence reads: CASSGQLNEKLFF. In DNA, the CDR3 is TGTGCCAGCTCTGGACAGCTTAATGAAAAACTGTTTTTT.

The V gene is TRBV5-1, the J gene TRBJ2-3, with a possible D match to TRBD2 (5 bases). V lost 0 bases and J lost 6, with 11 bases in between. This CDR3 contains 14 residues. The germline gives CDR1 SGHRS, CDR2 YFSETQ. CDR3 DNA: TGCGCCAGCAGCTTGGTTGAGGGTGTGGATACGCAGTATTTT. This codes for CASSLVEGVDTQYF.

This sequence joins TRBV5-1 and TRBJ1-5; 7 positions agree with TRBD1. The CDR3 runs to 16 residues. Germline lookup yields CDR1 SGHRS and CDR2 YFSETQ. Unmatched junction bases numbered 7, after V lost 4 bases and J lost 0 bases. The CDR3 DNA is TGCGCCAGCAGCCCGGGGGCAGGGGGTAGCAATCAGCCCCAGCATTTT. Protein sequence: CASSPGAGGSNQPQHF.

The chain employs TRBV5-1 and TRBJ2-2; D is undetermined. This CDR3 is built from 15 residues. The V end was cut by 6 bases, the J end by 4 bases, with 16 bases between. Germline V CDR1 and CDR2: SGHRS, YFSETQ. The CDR3 sequence: CASTPLSSGTGELFF. In DNA form, the CDR3 reads TGCGCCAGCACCCCATTGAGCTCGGGCACCGGGGAGCTGTTTTTT.

The chain combines TRBV18 with TRBJ2-1, with 7 bases that match TRBD2. V lost 3 bases and J lost 6; bases outside the gene matches: 5. The length of the CDR3 is 14 residues. Germline V CDR1 and CDR2: KGHSH, LQKENI. The chain's CDR3 is CASSPSTGGNEQFF. The DNA for the CDR3 is TGTGCCAGCTCACCCTCGACGGGGGGCAATGAGCAGTTCTTC.

The gene calls are TRBV5-1 and TRBJ2-5, with D possibly being TRBD2 (5 bases). The germline CDR1 and CDR2 sequences are SGHRS and YFSETQ. This CDR3 has 15 amino acids. The germline V and J ends were trimmed by 3 bases and 3 bases, with 15 bases remaining between them. In DNA form, the CDR3 reads TGCGCCAGCAGCTCCTCCGGGGTGAGGGAAGAGACCCAGTACTTC. Protein sequence: CASSSSGVREETQYF.

The rearrangement uses TRBV9 and TRBJ2-7, with D possibly TRBD1 on 6 matching bases. The CDR3 spans 15 residues. V was cut by 0 bases and J by 5 bases, with 15 bases left in between. Germline CDR1 and CDR2: SGDLS and YYNGEE. CDR3 DNA sequence: TGTGCCAGCAGCGTAGCCGGGGCCGAGGGGGACGAGCAGTACTTC. It yields the protein CASSVAGAEGDEQYF.

The chain recombines TRBV19 with TRBJ2-3, with TRBD1 as a possible D gene (5 bases). This CDR3 spans 14 amino acids. Deletions cut 3 bases from V and 2 bases from J, with 9 bases between. Germline assignment: CDR1 LNHDA and CDR2 SQIVND (reference sequence). CDR3 DNA: TGTGCCAGTAGTATTACCAGGGACACAGATACGCAGTATTTT. Encoded protein: CASSITRDTDTQYF.

The gene calls are TRBV9 and TRBJ1-2; the match to TRBD1 covers 8 bases. There are 14 residues in the CDR3. Looked up from germline, CDR1 is SGDLS and CDR2 is YYNGEE. Losses at the gene ends were 1 base for V and 3 bases for J; bases not matched to a gene: 2. The CDR3 nucleotides are TGTGCCAGCAGCGTATCGACAGGGGACTATGGCTACACCTTC. Translation: CASSVSTGDYGYTF.

The genes are TRBV7-2 and TRBJ2-3, with TRBD2 matching 9 bases. The CDR3 is 14 amino acids. The V segment lost 1 base and the J segment 6 bases; nucleotides outside the gene matches: 2. The V gene's germline CDR1 is SGHTA and CDR2 FQGNSA. This CDR3 is CASSLVSGGDTQYF. As DNA, the CDR3 is TGTGCCAGCAGCTTAGTGAGCGGGGGGGATACGCAGTATTTT. The full variable domain, with the rest looked up from reference TRBV7-2 and TRBJ2-3, is GAGVSQSPSNKVTEKGKDVELRCDPISGHTALYWYRQSLGQGLEFLIYFQGNSAPDKSGLPSDRFSAERTGGSVSTLTIQRTQQEDSAVYLCASSLVSGGDTQYFGPGTRLTVL.

The rearrangement uses TRBV7-2 and TRBJ1-6, with D uncertain. Germline CDR1 and CDR2: SGHTA and FQGNSA. The CDR3 sequence is 12 residues long. V was trimmed by 5 bases and J by 7 bases, leaving 6 bases between them. CDR3 residues: CASSTRNSPLHF. CDR3 bases: TGTGCCAGCAGCACCCGGAATTCACCCCTCCACTTT.